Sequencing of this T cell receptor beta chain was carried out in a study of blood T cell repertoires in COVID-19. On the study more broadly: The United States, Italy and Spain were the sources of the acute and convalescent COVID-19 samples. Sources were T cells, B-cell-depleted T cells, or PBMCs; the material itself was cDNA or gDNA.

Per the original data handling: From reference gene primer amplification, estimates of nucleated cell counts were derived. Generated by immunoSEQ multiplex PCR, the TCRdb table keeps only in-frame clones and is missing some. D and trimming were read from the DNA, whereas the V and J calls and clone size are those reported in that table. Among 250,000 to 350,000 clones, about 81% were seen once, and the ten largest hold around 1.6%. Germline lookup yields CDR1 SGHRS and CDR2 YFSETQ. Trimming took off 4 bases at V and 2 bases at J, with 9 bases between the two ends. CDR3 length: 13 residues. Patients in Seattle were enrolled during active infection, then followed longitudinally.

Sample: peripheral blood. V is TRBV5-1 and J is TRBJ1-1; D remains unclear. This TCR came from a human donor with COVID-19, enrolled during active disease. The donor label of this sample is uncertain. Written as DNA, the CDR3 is TGCGCCAGCAGCGCCCTAGACAACACTGAAGCTTTCTTT. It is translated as CASSALDNTEAFF.